The T cell receptor beta chain under discussion was sequenced for a study of human T cells and chemical hapten exposure. Study background: Patients' scalps got diphenylcyclopropenone weekly throughout the approximately 23-week study.

Time point meaning: patch test 1, 2 weeks after DPC sensitization. This sample's treatment: therapeutic diphenylcyclopropenone sensitization with weekly scalp DPC. Each donor was an alopecia patient between 18 and 70 years of age who qualified for DPC. This clonotype was observed a handful of times. Its antigen is as yet unknown. TCRdb redid the calling of the RACE reads with MiXCR, one entry per CDR3 protein. Among about 360,000 distinct CDR3 sequences listed, roughly 5% were seen once. Study results and limitations: The donor cohort had alopecia, so its immune response may not match that of healthy people. TCRs exceeding a frequency of 1 in 1000 stayed unchanged under DPC sensitization.

The germline V and J ends were trimmed by 0 bases and 4 bases, with 8 bases remaining between them. The CDR3 sequence is 14 residues long. Germline CDR1 and CDR2: SGDLS and YYNGEE. The sequence derives from a woman aged 50 to 60 with alopecia areata. Some clones in this sample may be carry-over from other donors' samples. The source was whole blood, collected in connection with sensitization to the hapten diphenylcyclopropenone (DPC). The chain is built from TRBV9 and TRBJ1-3; D gene unclear. For the CDR3, the DNA is TGTGCCAGCAGCGTAGGGGAAGGAGGAAACACCATATATTTT. This sequence encodes CASSVGEGGNTIYF.